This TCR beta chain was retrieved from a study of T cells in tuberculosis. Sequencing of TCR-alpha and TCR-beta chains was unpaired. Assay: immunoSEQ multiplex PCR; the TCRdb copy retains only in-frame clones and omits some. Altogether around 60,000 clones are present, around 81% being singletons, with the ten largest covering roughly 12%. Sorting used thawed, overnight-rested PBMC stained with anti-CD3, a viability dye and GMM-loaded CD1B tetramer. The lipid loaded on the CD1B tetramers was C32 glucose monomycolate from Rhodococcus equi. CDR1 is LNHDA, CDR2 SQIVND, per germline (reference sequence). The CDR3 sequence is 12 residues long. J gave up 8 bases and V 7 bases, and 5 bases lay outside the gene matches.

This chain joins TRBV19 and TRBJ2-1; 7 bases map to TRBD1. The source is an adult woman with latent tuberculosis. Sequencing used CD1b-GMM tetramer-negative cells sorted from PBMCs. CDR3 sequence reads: CASMGQPYEQFF. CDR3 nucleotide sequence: TGTGCCAGTATGGGACAGCCATATGAGCAGTTCTTC.